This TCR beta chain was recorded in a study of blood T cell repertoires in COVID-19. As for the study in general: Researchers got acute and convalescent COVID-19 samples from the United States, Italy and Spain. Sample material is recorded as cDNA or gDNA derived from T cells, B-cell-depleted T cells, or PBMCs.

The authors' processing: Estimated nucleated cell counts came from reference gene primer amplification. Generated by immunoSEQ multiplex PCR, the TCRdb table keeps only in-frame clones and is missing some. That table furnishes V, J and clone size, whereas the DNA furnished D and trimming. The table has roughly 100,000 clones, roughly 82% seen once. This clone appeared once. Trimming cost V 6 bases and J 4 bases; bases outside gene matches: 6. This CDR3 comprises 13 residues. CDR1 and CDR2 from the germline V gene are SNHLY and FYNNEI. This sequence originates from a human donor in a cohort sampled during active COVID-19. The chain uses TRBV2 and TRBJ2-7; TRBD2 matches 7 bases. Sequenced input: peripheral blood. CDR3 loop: CASRDGLEYEQYF. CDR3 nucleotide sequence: TGTGCCAGCAGGGATGGACTAGAGTACGAGCAGTACTTC.